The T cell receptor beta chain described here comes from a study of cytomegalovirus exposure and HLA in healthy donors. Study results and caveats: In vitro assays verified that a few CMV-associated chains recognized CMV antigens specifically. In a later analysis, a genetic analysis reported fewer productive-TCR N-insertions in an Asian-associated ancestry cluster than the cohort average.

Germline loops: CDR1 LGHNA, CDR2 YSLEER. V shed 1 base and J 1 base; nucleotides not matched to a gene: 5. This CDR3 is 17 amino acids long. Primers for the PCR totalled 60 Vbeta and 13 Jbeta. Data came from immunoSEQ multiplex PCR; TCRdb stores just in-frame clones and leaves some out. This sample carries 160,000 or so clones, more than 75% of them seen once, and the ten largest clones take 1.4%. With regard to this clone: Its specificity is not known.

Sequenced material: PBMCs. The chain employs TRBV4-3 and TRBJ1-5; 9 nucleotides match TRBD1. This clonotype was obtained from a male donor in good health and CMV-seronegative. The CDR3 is CASSQGTGGMSNQPQHF. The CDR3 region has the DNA TGCGCCAGCAGCCAAGGAACAGGGGGCATGAGCAATCAGCCCCAGCATTTT.